Listed below are T cell receptor beta chains from one sample, sequenced in a study of blood T cell repertoires in COVID-19. TCRdb keeps only in-frame clones here, not all; method: immunoSEQ multiplex PCR. This sample has about 87,000 clones, with approximately 85% found just once. The specimen was peripheral blood. The receptors originated from an elderly woman with COVID-19, enrolled during active disease. Both conserved end residues are trimmed from each CDR3. The order of the fields is V gene, J gene, CDR3 length, CDR3 protein.

TRBV5-1	TRBJ2-5	14	ASSLGWSDSEETQY
TRBV6-5	TRBJ1-2	10	ASKDSTYGYT
TRBV4-2	TRBJ2-4	11	ASSPPQGDIQY
TRBV12-5	TRBJ2-3	10	ASGGQTDTQY
TRBV13	TRBJ2-3	14	ASSLVTGGRTDTQY
TRBV24-1	TRBJ2-7	13	ATSDSSGSSYEQY
TRBV5-8	TRBJ1-5	12	ASIITGLGQPQH
TRBV5-6	TRBJ2-5	11	ASSWGTEETQY
TRBV6-6	TRBJ1-1	13	ASSYSITGTAEAF
TRBV2	TRBJ1-1	11	ASMLGGWTEAF
TRBV19	TRBJ2-7	12	ASSITSDSSEQY